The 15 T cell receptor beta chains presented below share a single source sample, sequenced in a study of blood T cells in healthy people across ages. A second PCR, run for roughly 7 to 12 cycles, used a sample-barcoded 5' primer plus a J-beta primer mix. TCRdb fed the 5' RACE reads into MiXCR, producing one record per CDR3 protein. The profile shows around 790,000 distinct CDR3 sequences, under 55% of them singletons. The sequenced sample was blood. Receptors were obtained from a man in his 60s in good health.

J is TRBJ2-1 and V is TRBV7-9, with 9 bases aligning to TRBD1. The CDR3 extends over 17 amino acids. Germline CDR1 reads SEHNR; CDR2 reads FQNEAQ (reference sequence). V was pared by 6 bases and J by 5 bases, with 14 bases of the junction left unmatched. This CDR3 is CASRMDRGRARDNEQFF. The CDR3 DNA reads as TGTGCCAGCAGAATGGACAGGGGTCGAGCTAGGGACAATGAGCAGTTCTTC.

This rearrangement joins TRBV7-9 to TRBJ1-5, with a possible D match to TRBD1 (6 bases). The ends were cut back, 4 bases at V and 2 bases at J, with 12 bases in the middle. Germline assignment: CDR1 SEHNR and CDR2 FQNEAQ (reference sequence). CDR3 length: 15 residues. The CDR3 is CASSSGAFGNQPQHF. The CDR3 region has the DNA TGTGCCAGCAGCTCAGGGGCTTTTGGCAATCAGCCCCAGCATTTT.

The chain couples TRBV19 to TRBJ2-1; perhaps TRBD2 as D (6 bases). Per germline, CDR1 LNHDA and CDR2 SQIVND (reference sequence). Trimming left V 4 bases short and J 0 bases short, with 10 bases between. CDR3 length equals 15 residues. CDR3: CASSRLASSYNEQFF. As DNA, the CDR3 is TGTGCCAGTAGTAGGCTAGCGAGCTCCTACAATGAGCAGTTCTTC.

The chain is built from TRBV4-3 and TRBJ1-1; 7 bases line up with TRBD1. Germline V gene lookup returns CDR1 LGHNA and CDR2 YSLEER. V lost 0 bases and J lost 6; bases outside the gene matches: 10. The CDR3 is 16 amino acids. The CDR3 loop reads CASSQDQGEQGAEAFF. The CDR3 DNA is TGCGCCAGCAGCCAAGACCAGGGGGAACAAGGTGCTGAAGCTTTCTTT.

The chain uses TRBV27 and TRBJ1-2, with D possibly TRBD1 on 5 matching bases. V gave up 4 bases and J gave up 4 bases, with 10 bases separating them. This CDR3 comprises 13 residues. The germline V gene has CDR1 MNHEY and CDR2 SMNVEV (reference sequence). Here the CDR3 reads CASSSRDFYGYTF. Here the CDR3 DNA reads TGTGCCAGCAGTTCCAGGGACTTCTATGGCTACACCTTC.

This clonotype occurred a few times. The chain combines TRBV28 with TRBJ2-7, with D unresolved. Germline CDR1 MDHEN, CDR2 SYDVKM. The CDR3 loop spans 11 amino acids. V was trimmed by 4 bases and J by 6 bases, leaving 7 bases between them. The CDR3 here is CASSSGTEQYF. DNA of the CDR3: TGTGCCAGCAGTTCGGGTACCGAGCAGTACTTC.

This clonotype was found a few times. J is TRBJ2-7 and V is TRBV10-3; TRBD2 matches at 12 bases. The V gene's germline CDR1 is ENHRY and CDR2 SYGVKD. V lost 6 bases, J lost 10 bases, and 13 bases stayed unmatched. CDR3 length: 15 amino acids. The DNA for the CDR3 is TGTGCCATCAGCGTACTAGCGGGGGGCTTGGGGGACCAGTACTTC. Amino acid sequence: CAISVLAGGLGDQYF.

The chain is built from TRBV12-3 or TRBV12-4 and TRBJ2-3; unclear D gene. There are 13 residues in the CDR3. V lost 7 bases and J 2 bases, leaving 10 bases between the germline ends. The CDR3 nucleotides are TGTGCCAGCACCCAACCATCCACAGATACGCAGTATTTT. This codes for CASTQPSTDTQYF.

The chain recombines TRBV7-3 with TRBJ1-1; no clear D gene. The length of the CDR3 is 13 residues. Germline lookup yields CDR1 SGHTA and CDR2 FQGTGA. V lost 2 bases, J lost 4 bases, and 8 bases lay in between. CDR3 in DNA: TGTGCCAGCAGCTTAGACCTCGGCACTGAAGCTTTCTTT. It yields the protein CASSLDLGTEAFF.

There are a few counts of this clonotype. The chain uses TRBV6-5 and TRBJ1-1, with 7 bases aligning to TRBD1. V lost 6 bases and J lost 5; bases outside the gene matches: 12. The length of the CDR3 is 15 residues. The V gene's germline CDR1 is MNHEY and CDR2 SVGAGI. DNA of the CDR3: TGTGCCAGCAGACCCCTCGAGACAGGGAGGACTGAAGCTTTCTTT. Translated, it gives CASRPLETGRTEAFF.

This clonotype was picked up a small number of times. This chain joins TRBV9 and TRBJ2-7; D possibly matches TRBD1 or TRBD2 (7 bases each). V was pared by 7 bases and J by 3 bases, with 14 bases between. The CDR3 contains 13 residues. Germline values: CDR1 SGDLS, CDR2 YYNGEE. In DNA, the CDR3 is TGTGCCAGCGGGGGGGACAGCCTCTACGAGCAGTACTTC. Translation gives CASGGDSLYEQYF. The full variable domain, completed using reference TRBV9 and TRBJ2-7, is DSGVTQTPKHLITATGQRVTLRCSPRSGDLSVYWYQQSLDQGLQFLIQYYNGEERAKGNILERFSAQQFPDLHSELNLSSLELGDSALYFCASGGDSLYEQYFGPGTRLTVT.

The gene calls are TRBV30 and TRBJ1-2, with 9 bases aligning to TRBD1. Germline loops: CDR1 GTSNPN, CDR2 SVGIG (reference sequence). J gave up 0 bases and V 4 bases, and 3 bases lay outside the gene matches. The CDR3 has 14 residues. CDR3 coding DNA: TGTGCCTGGATGACAGGGGGAGCTAACTATGGCTACACCTTC. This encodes CAWMTGGANYGYTF. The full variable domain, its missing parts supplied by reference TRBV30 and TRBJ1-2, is SQTIHQWPATLVQPVGSPLSLECTVEGTSNPNLYWYRQAAGRGLQLLFYSVGIGQISSEVPQNLSASRPQDRQFILSSKKLLLSDSGFYLCAWMTGGANYGYTFGSGTRLTVV.

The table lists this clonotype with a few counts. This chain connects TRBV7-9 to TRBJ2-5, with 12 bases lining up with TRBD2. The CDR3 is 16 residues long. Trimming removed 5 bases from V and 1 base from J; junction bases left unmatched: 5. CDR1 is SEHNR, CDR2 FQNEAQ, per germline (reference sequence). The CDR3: CASSGLAGPAQETQYF. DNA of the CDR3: TGTGCCAGCAGCGGACTAGCGGGACCAGCCCAAGAGACCCAGTACTTC.

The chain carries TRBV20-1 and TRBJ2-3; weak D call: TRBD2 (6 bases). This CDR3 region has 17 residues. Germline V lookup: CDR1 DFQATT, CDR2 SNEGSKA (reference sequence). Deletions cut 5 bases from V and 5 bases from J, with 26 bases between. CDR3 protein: CSADGGIWRGAGDTQYF. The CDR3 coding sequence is TGCAGTGCTGACGGGGGTATTTGGCGCGGGGCGGGAGATACGCAGTATTTT.

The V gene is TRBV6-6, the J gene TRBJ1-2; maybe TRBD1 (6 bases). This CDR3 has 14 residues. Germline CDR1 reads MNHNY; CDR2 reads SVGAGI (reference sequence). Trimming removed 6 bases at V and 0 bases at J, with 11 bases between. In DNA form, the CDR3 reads TGTGCCAGCAGCCAAGCAGGGGCTAACTATGGCTACACCTTC. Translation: CASSQAGANYGYTF.